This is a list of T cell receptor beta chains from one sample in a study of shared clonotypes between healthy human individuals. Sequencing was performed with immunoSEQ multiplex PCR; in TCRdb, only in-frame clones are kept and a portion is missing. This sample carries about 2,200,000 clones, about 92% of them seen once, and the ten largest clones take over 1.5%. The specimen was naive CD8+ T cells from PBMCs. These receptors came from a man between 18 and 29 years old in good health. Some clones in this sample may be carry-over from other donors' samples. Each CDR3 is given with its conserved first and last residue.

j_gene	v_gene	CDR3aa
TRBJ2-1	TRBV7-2	CASSLVPASSYNEQFF
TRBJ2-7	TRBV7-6	CASSPRTSSYEQYF
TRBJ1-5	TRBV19	CASSPDRQGRGGQPQHF
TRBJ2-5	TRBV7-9	CASSREQGQETQYF
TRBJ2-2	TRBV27	CASSFSTGELFF
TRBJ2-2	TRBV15	CATSRVFADRAPGELFF
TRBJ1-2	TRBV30	CAWSPRIQLTGPYGYTF
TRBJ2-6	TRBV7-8	CASVPDSVEGANVLTF
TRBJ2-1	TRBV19	CASSTLAGAGEQFF
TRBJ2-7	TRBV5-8	CASSLRTPYEQYF
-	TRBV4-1	CASTRDRGSYEQYF
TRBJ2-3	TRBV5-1	CASSFQRESTDTQYF
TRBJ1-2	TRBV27	CASSYLTGVGYGYTF
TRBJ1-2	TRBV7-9	CASSLAYGPPNGYTF
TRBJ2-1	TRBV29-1	CSASLWHEQFF
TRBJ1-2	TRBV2	CASSEDAANYGYTF
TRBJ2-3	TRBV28	CASSTQLAGESDTQYF
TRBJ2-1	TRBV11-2	CASSPGTSGWDEQFF
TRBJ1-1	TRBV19	CASSIVPPGQGLAGTEAFF
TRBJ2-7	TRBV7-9	CASSYGGGGAYEQYF
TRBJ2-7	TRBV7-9	CASSPRLTNYEQYF
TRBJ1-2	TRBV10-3	CAIWDGLPSYGYTF
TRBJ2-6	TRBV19	CASSTNTGPGANVLTF
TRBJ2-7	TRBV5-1	CASSHRQAASYEQYF
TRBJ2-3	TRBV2	CASSEGGRADTDTQYF
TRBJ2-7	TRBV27	CASSRESAKRYEQYF
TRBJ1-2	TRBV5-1	CASSSPASGYTF
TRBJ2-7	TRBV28	CASSLLTPDLTGGQYF
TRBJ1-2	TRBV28	CASSPRTRQGYGYTF
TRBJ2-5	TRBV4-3	CASSPGQGIGETQYF
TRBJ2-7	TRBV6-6	CASRAWTSEDSYEQYF
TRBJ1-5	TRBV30	CACSGKRQPQHF
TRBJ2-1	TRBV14	CASKVGVGRHNEQFF
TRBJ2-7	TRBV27	CASSSGVAYEQYF
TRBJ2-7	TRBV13	CASSLAGTGTYEQYF
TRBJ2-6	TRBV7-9	CASSLWTGGSGANVLTF
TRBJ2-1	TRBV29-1	CSVRLAVIYNEQFF
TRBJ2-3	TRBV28	CASSRSGGTDTQYF
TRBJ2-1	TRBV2	CASSEGASSYNEQFF
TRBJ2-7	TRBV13	CASSLRTSGGHYEQYF
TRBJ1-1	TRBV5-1	CASSLAGTVTEAFF
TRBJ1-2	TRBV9	CASSGLRVGDYGYTF
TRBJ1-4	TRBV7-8	CASSLGAGTNEKLFF
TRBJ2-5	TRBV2	CASSDLSTGLGEVETQYF
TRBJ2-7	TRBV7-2	CASSLTRNEQYF
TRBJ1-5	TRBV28	CASSFKPGVGQPQHF
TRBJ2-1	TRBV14	CASSQDPGKRETAYNEQFF
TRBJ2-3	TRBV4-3	CASSQLYLTTDTQYF
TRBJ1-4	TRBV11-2	CASSPRVNVNEKLFF
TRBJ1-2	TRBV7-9	CASSPNTGEGLYGYTF
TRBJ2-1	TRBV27	CASSWQGLNEQFF
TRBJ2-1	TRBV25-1	CASDTAGEQFF
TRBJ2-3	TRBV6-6	CASRTSGRLGTDTQYF
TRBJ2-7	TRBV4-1	CASSPGQGAYEQYF
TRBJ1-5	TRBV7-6	CASSARQGAGQPQHF
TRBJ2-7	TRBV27	CASSLSGGAFYEQYF
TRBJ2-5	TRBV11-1	CASGRYQETQYF
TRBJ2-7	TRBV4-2	CASSQSPDRGREQYF
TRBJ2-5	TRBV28	CASSLLPKETQYF